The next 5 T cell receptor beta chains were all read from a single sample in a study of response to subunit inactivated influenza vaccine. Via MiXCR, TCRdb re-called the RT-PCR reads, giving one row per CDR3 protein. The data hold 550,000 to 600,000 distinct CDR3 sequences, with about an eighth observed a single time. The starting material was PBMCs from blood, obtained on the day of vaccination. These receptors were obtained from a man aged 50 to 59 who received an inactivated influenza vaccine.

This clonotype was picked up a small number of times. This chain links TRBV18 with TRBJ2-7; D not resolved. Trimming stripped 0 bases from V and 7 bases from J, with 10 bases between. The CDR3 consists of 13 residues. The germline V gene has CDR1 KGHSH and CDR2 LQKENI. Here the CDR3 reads CASSPPSLPEQYF. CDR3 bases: TGTGCCAGCTCACCACCCTCTCTCCCTGAGCAGTACTTC. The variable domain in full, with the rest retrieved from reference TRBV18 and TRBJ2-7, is NAGVMQNPRHLVRRRGQEARLRCSPMKGHSHVYWYRQLPEEGLKFMVYLQKENIIDESGMPKERFSAEFPKEGPSILRIQQVVRGDSAAYFCASSPPSLPEQYFGPGTRLTVT.

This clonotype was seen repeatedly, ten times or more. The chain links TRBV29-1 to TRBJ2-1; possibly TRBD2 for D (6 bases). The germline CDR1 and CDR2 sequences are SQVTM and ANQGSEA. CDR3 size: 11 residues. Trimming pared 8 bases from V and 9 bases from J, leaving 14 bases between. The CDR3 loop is CSLTRRGEQFF. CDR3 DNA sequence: TGCAGCCTTACAAGGCGGGGTGAGCAGTTCTTC.

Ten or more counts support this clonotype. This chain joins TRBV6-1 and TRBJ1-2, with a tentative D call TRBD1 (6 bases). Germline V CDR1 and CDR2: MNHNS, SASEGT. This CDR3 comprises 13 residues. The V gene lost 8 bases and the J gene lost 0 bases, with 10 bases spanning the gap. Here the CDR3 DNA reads TGTGCCAGCGGTACAGGGTCTAACTATGGCTACACCTTC. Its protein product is CASGTGSNYGYTF.

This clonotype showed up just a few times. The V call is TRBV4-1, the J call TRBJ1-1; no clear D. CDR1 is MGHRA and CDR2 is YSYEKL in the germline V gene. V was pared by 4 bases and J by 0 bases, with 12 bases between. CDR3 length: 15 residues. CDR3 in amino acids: CASSPPSLMNTEAFF. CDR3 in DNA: TGCGCCAGCAGCCCCCCTAGTCTTATGAACACTGAAGCTTTCTTT.

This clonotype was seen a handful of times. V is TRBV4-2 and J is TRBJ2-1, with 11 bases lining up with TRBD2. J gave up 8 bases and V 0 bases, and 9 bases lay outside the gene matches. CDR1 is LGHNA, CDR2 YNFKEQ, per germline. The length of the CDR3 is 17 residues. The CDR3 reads CASSQEMISGGAHEQFF. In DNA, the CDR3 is TGTGCCAGCAGCCAAGAGATGATTAGCGGGGGGGCCCATGAGCAGTTCTTC.